This TCR beta chain was sequenced for a study of monozygotic twins with cystic fibrosis. Overall study findings and caveats: The repertoire was suggested to be naive-dominated, clonality median roughly 0.0091. V usage most resembled the co-twin in 13 of 16 pairs. Monozygotic CF twins shared more identical nucleotide clonotypes than unrelated patients. Age, concordance and disease severity did not associate with shared CDR3 numbers.

Profiling relied on immunoSEQ multiplex PCR, and the TCRdb table lists in-frame clones only, not all of them. This table has tens of thousands of clones, more than 85% appearing once. With regard to this clone: Its antigen remains unknown.

CDR1 is SGDLS and CDR2 is YYNGEE in the germline V gene. V lost 0 bases to trimming and J lost 4 bases, with 10 bases between them. The CDR3 is 14 residues long. The J gene is TRBJ1-2, the V gene TRBV9; the D gene is possibly TRBD1 (5 bases). Sequenced: blood. This clonotype was obtained from a girl aged 2 to 9 with cystic fibrosis. In DNA form, the CDR3 reads TGTGCCAGCAGCGTAGTCGGGGACTCCTATGGCTACACCTTC. Translated: CASSVVGDSYGYTF.